This note documents a single TCR beta chain sequence. Its antigen remains unknown. One end of the junction does not line up with germline, which may come from a read error. This sample stems from a study of T cell repertoires and leukemia-associated antigens. Across the study: Samples yielded roughly 3 to 5.5 million effective reads each, some 16 million overall.

One entry per CDR3 protein, called by TCRdb with MiXCR from the 5' RACE reads. The sample holds about 11,000 distinct CDR3 sequences, less than 45% seen once. Study-level results: V, J, VDJ and CDR3 counts did not differ significantly among groups.

Before use, CD3+ T cells rested overnight in serum-free medium. The CDR3 totals 16 residues. Germline V CDR1 and CDR2: SGHRS, YFSETQ. Material for sequencing was CD3+ T cells sorted from blood and cultured. The clonotype originates from a female donor in good health. The J gene is TRBJ1-1, the V gene TRBV5-1, with a weak D call TRBD1 (6 bases). The CDR3 here is CASSLLTGQKGPGAFF. The CDR3 DNA reads TGCGCCAGTAGCTTGTTGACCGGACAGAAGGGCCCTGGAGCTTTCTTT.